The 8 T cell receptor beta chains in this list originate from one sample, sequenced in a study of T-cell reconstitution after alpha-beta-depleted transplantation in children (dated by TCRdb to the mid-2010s). The method behind the library was PCR. Sequenced using an Illumina HiSeq 2500. TCR library preparation used molecular barcoding, with unique molecular identifiers applied to normalize quantification of the TCRbeta repertoire. Clones were called with MiXCR by TCRdb after fastp trimmed the public reads at Q25, and only in-frame beta chains were retained. Rows merge per CDR3 protein into single entries with the most common DNA and genes. For this sample there are hundreds of thousands of distinct CDR3 sequences; 10% to 15% appear just once. Approximately 2% of the sample is held by the ten biggest clonotypes. Reading the label with the study, this specimen's treatment or condition is: allogeneic hematopoietic cell transplantation with graft depleted of TCRalphabeta T cells and CD19 B cells.

The source was PBMCs, mostly from graft donor cells, collected 360 days after TCRalphabeta/CD19-depleted stem cell transplant. The receptor source for this set is a male patient younger than 18 who had a stem cell transplant for acute myeloid leukemia, so the T cells may come from the graft donor.

The sample holds a few counts of this clonotype. The rearrangement links TRBV7-3 to TRBJ2-2; TRBD2 is a possible D gene (5 bases). The CDR3 runs to 15 residues. Germline CDR1 is SGHTA and CDR2 is FQGTGA. Trimming pared 0 bases from V and 5 bases from J, leaving 10 bases between. The CDR3 protein is CASSLTGVWTGELFF. CDR3 sequence (DNA): TGTGCCAGCAGCTTAACGGGAGTATGGACCGGGGAGCTGTTTTTT.

To note about this clonotype: This clone may be a read error of a much larger clone one base away. The V gene is TRBV7-9, the J gene TRBJ2-7; D is uncertain. Looked up from germline, CDR1 is SEHNR and CDR2 is FQNEAQ (reference sequence). The CDR3 has 13 amino acids. The V end lost 3 bases, the J end lost 0 bases, and 6 bases lay between the germline ends. The CDR3 loop reads CASSFGNSYEQYV. The CDR3 nucleotides are TGTGCCAGCAGCTTCGGCAACTCCTACGAGCAGTACGTC.

The gene calls are TRBV13 and TRBJ1-2, with a weak D call TRBD1 (6 bases). The V end was cut by 5 bases, the J end by 3 bases, with 13 bases between. The V gene's germline CDR1 is PRHDT and CDR2 FYEKMQ (reference sequence). The CDR3 loop spans 14 amino acids. CDR3 coding DNA: TGTGCCAGCAGCGGACGTCCAGGGGACTATGGCTACACCTTC. Translated: CASSGRPGDYGYTF.

This clonotype turned up a few times. CDR3 DNA: TGTGCCAGCAGCCTTTGGAGGGCCAGGGGTGAGCAGTTCTTC. Protein: CASSLWRARGEQFF. This chain uses TRBV7-6 with TRBJ2-1; D is perhaps TRBD1 or TRBD2 (6 bases each). Trimming removed 5 bases from V and 9 bases from J, with 17 bases in between. The CDR3 runs 14 residues. Germline lookup yields CDR1 SGHVS and CDR2 FNYEAQ.

Only a few counts were recorded for this clonotype. The chain links TRBV7-9 to TRBJ2-4, with D possibly being TRBD1 (6 bases). Germline V gene lookup returns CDR1 SEHNR and CDR2 FQNEAQ (reference sequence). This CDR3 spans 15 amino acids. Trimming took 5 bases from V and 5 from J, leaving 16 bases between them. The CDR3 coding sequence is TGTGCCAGCAGCCCCGGACAGCCTTTAGAAAACATTCAGTACTTC. This gives the protein CASSPGQPLENIQYF.

This clonotype was detected many times. The rearrangement links TRBV12-3 or TRBV12-4 to TRBJ1-2, with D unclear. The ends were cut back, 8 bases at V and 3 bases at J, with 16 bases in the middle. The CDR3 totals 14 residues. CDR3 sequence: CASRTALNDYGYTF. CDR3 coding DNA: TGTGCCAGCCGCACGGCCCTAAACGACTATGGCTACACCTTC.

The rearrangement links TRBV18 to TRBJ2-1; TRBD1 matches 7 bases. After removal of 3 bases from V and 7 bases from J, the junction contained 12 bases not matched to a gene. The CDR3 consists of 16 residues. Per the germline V gene, CDR1 is KGHSH and CDR2 is LQKENI. The CDR3 protein is CASSPSTGKLANEQFF. The CDR3 coding sequence is TGTGCCAGCTCACCGTCGACAGGGAAGCTCGCGAATGAGCAGTTCTTC.

The chain couples TRBV9 to TRBJ2-7; D tentatively reads TRBD1 or TRBD2 (5 bases each). Per the germline V gene, CDR1 is SGDLS and CDR2 is YYNGEE. V shed 0 bases and J shed 2 bases, with 9 bases lying between them. The CDR3 has 14 residues. CDR3 bases: TGTGCCAGCAGCGTAGTGGGGGTCCCCTACGAGCAGTACTTC. This translates into CASSVVGVPYEQYF.